This T cell receptor beta chain emerged from a study of cytomegalovirus exposure and HLA in healthy donors. This clone showed up just once. The antigen is not known. The study, taken as a whole, reports: Donors belonging to an Asian-associated ancestry cluster reportedly showed fewer N-insertions in productive TCRs than the roughly 670-donor mean, according to what a later analysis found. Later genetic work tied a missense DCLRE1C variant to beta-chain V and J trimming.

In the PCR, 60 Vbeta and 13 Jbeta primers were used. Repertoires were generated with immunoSEQ multiplex PCR, while TCRdb's copy carries only in-frame clones and drops some. The repertoire consists of about 160,000 clones, with around 74% occurring once and the leading ten covering around 1.5%. Germline V gives CDR1 SGHDN, CDR2 FVKESK. The CDR3 consists of 13 residues. Trimming took 5 bases from V and 8 from J, leaving 14 bases between them. The V call is TRBV14, the J call TRBJ2-3; D may be TRBD1 (5 bases). The sample comprised PBMCs. The receptor was isolated from a woman in her thirties in good health and CMV-seronegative. Here the CDR3 reads CASSTERQGTQYF. CDR3 nucleotide sequence: TGTGCCAGCAGCACAGAGAGGCAGGGTACGCAGTATTTT. The variable domain in full, with the rest retrieved from reference TRBV14 and TRBJ2-3, is EAGVTQFPSHSVIEKGQTVTLRCDPISGHDNLYWYRRVMGKEIKFLLHFVKESKQDESGMPNNRFLAERTGGTYSTLKVQPAELEDSGVYFCASSTERQGTQYFGPGTRLTVL.